The source of this TCR beta chain is a study of metastatic and nonmetastatic thyroid tumors. About the research overall: Comparative analysis of repertoires was undertaken across blood and tumor or nodule tissue obtained from malignant and benign thyroid patients.

The entire patient cohort was treatment-naive prior to thyroid surgery. This clone has only a few counts. Its antigen is as yet unknown. Overall study results and limits: Relative to benign nodules, malignant thyroid tumors were reportedly characterized by significantly elevated TCR beta diversity in blood and tumor.

The CDR3 totals 15 residues. V dropped 7 bases and J dropped 1 base, with 14 bases sitting between them. CDR1 is MDHEN and CDR2 is SYDVKM in the germline V gene. Source study methods: A papillary thyroid cancer distant-metastasis classifier was built from CDR3 differences across clinicopathological groups. Through MiXCR, TCRdb re-clonotyped the PCR reads. The V and J calls were not made by the authors but by TCRdb's processing. The sample carries around 20,000 clones, 25% to 35% recorded once. The gene calls are TRBV28 and TRBJ2-1; the D gene is possibly TRBD2 (6 bases). The TCR comes from a female donor with papillary thyroid cancer or a benign thyroid nodule (not recorded which). Some clones in this sample may be carry-over from other donors' samples. Sequencing input: tumor tissue. The DNA of the CDR3 is TGTGCCAGCACCCCCCGACTAGGTTCCTACAATGAGCAGTTCTTC. Encoded protein: CASTPRLGSYNEQFF.